This T cell receptor beta chain was sequenced for a study of T-cell reconstitution after alpha-beta-depleted transplantation in children. The CDR3 is made up of 15 amino acids. Trimming took 6 bases from V and 3 from J; bases not matched to a gene: 7. This clonotype was seen more than once but under ten times. This sample's TCRbeta library carried unique molecular identifier barcodes. From the PCR reads, TCRdb called clonotypes with MiXCR, one entry per CDR3 protein. The table has 450,000 to 600,000 distinct CDR3 sequences, 15% to 20% seen once; the top ten hold 3% to 4%. The rearrangement uses TRBV12-3 or TRBV12-4 and TRBJ2-1, with 8 bases that match TRBD1. This specimen consisted of PBMCs from the stem cell graft donor, obtained from the stem cell graft. This clonotype originated in a human donor who donated a stem cell graft to a child with acute lymphoblastic leukemia. CDR3 in amino acids: CASRTGTGYYNEQFF. CDR3 nucleotide sequence: TGTGCCAGCAGAACCGGGACAGGATACTACAATGAGCAGTTCTTC.